This is a list of T cell receptor beta chains from one sample in a study of OX40 agonist ivuxolimab in advanced cancers. Assay used: immunoSEQ multiplex PCR; TCRdb lists only in-frame clones, some missing. The sample shows about 81,000 clones, more than 85% of them seen only once. Sequenced here: CD4+ or CD8+ T cells sorted from blood, sampled in a trial of the OX40 agonist ivuxolimab. These receptor sequences come from an adult with an advanced solid tumor such as melanoma, head and neck, liver or kidney cancer. The CDR3 runs from the conserved cysteine through the conserved F or W. A D gene is named only where the DNA matches it firmly. Clone size is stated in some rows and not others, as once, few, many or a class when expanded.

abundance	v_gene	j_gene	d_gene	CDR3aa	CDR3nt
NA	TRBV7-9	TRBJ2-7	TRBD1	CASSLPSTTGPREQYF	TGTGCCAGCAGCTTACCCTCTACGACAGGGCCTCGAGAGCAGTACTTC
once	TRBV28	TRBJ1-1	NA	CASKEWNTEAFF	TGTGCCAGCAAAGAATGGAACACTGAAGCTTTCTTT
NA	TRBV5-6	TRBJ2-3	TRBD2	CASSTRLAYTDTQYF	TGTGCCAGCAGCACAAGACTAGCATACACAGATACGCAGTATTTT
once	TRBV29-1	TRBJ2-3	NA	CSVHWDTQYF	TGCAGCGTTCACTGGGATACGCAGTATTTT
NA	TRBV28	TRBJ2-2	NA	CATRTSKGTIYTGELFF	TGTGCCACCAGGACTTCAAAGGGGACAATTTACACCGGGGAGCTGTTTTTT
NA	TRBV19	TRBJ2-7	TRBD2	CASAGTSAAYEQYF	TGTGCCAGTGCAGGGACTAGCGCAGCCTACGAGCAGTACTTC
NA	TRBV27	TRBJ1-2	NA	CASGALGGYTF	TGTGCCAGCGGGGCTCTGGGAGGCTACACCTTC
once	TRBV4-3	TRBJ1-1	NA	CASSQEGHRLNTEAFF	TGCGCCAGCAGCCAAGAAGGCCACAGGTTGAACACTGAAGCTTTCTTT
NA	TRBV5-1	TRBJ1-1	NA	CASSPGRVNTEAFF	TGCGCCAGCAGCCCGGGACGGGTGAACACTGAAGCTTTCTTT
NA	TRBV4-3	TRBJ1-2	NA	CASSTGQSLFGYTF	TGCGCCAGCTCAACAGGACAGAGCCTATTCGGCTACACCTTC
NA	TRBV28	TRBJ2-1	TRBD2	CASSFPPGLAGPNEQFF	TGTGCCAGCAGTTTTCCCCCGGGACTAGCGGGACCCAATGAGCAGTTCTTC
NA	TRBV15	TRBJ1-4	TRBD1	CATSRSGTGGKLFF	TGTGCCACCAGCAGATCGGGGACAGGAGGAAAACTGTTTTTT
once	TRBV6-5	TRBJ1-1	NA	CASNPHRVVAEAFF	TGTGCCAGCAACCCACACAGGGTCGTCGCTGAAGCTTTCTTT
NA	TRBV29-1	TRBJ2-1	NA	CSVEMVNYNEQFF	TGCAGCGTTGAGATGGTGAACTACAATGAGCAGTTCTTC
NA	TRBV5-8	TRBJ1-2	NA	CASSTRHRAIYGYTF	TGTGCCAGCAGCACCCGCCACAGGGCTATCTATGGCTACACCTTC
NA	TRBV18	TRBJ2-3	TRBD1	CASSPSQGAEDTQYF	TGTGCCAGCTCACCATCGCAGGGGGCCGAGGATACGCAGTATTTT
NA	TRBV6-6	TRBJ1-5	NA	CASSPLVGQPQHF	TGTGCCAGCAGTCCCTTGGTGGGTCAGCCCCAGCATTTT
NA	TRBV7-2	TRBJ1-3	NA	CASSSTMGGGLTSGNTIYF	TGTGCCAGCAGCTCCACAATGGGGGGGGGACTCACCTCTGGAAACACCATATATTTT
NA	TRBV7-6	TRBJ2-7	NA	CASSPHGGSGYEQYF	TGTGCCAGCAGCCCCCATGGGGGCAGCGGGTACGAGCAGTACTTC
NA	TRBV9	TRBJ2-2	TRBD2	CASSVSTGGPNTGELFF	TGTGCCAGCAGCGTAAGTACGGGAGGGCCGAACACCGGGGAGCTGTTTTTT
NA	TRBV6-1	TRBJ1-2	TRBD1	CASSLTGSDYGYTF	TGTGCCAGCAGCTTGACAGGGAGTGACTATGGCTACACCTTC
NA	TRBV4-2	TRBJ2-7	NA	CASSQPTGPTPYEQYF	TGTGCCAGCAGCCAACCAACAGGGCCCACACCCTACGAGCAGTACTTC
NA	TRBV20-1	TRBJ2-3	NA	CSARITDTQYF	TGCAGTGCTCGTATTACGGATACGCAGTATTTT
NA	TRBV15	TRBJ2-3	TRBD2	CATSSAGGPSTDTQYF	TGTGCCACCAGTTCTGCGGGGGGTCCTAGCACAGATACGCAGTATTTT
NA	TRBV10-1	TRBJ2-6	NA	CASSEPTGPDSGANVLTF	TGCGCCAGCAGTGAGCCTACAGGGCCGGACTCTGGGGCCAACGTCCTGACTTTC
NA	TRBV9	TRBJ2-7	NA	CASSSRRDSYEQYF	TGTGCCAGCAGCTCCCGGAGGGATTCCTACGAGCAGTACTTC
NA	TRBV28	TRBJ2-7	NA	CASSPTGEAEQYF	TGTGCCAGCAGTCCAACAGGGGAGGCCGAGCAGTACTTC
NA	TRBV5-1	TRBJ2-3	TRBD2	CASSSKTSGGRGTDTQYF	TGCGCCAGCAGCTCCAAGACTAGCGGGGGCCGGGGCACAGATACGCAGTATTTT
NA	TRBV4-1	TRBJ2-3	NA	CASSQDSGLLTDTQYF	TGCGCCAGCAGCCAAGATTCAGGGTTATTGACAGATACGCAGTATTTT
NA	TRBV2	TRBJ2-6	NA	CASSQNIVSSGANVLTF	TGTGCCAGCAGTCAGAACATCGTGAGCTCTGGGGCCAACGTCCTGACTTTC
NA	TRBV19	TRBJ2-2	TRBD2	CASTQAGGAGELFF	TGTGCCAGTACCCAGGCGGGAGGGGCCGGGGAGCTGTTTTTT
NA	TRBV21-1	TRBJ1-2	NA	CASSIGGYTF	TGTGCCAGCAGCATAGGTGGCTACACCTTC
NA	TRBV7-2	TRBJ2-2	TRBD2	CASSFVREAGELFF	TGTGCCAGCAGCTTTGTACGGGAGGCCGGGGAGCTGTTTTTT
once	TRBV27	TRBJ2-7	NA	CASSLLGRTYEQYF	TGTGCCAGCAGTTTATTGGGGCGCACCTACGAGCAGTACTTC
NA	TRBV7-6	TRBJ2-3	NA	CASSASSGGIIKTDTQYF	TGTGCCAGCAGCGCCAGTTCGGGCGGGATAATTAAAACAGATACGCAGTATTTT
NA	TRBV19	TRBJ1-3	NA	CASSISLSSGNTIYF	TGTGCCAGTAGTATAAGTCTGTCCTCTGGAAACACCATATATTTT
once	TRBV27	TRBJ2-1	NA	CASSWEFSYNEQFF	TGTGCCAGCAGTTGGGAATTCTCCTACAATGAGCAGTTCTTC